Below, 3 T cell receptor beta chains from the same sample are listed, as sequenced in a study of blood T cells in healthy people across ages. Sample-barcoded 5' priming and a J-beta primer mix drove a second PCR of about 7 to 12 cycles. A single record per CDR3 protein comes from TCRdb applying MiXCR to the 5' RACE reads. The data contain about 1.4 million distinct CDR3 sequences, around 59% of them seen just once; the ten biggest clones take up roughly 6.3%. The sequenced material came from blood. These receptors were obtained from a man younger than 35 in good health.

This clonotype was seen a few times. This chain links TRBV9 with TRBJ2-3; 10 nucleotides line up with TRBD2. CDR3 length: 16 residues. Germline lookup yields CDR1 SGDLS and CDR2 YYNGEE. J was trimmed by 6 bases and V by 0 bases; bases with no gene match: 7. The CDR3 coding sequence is TGTGCCAGCAGCGTAGCTGTTAGCGGGGGGATGGATACGCAGTATTTT. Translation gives CASSVAVSGGMDTQYF.

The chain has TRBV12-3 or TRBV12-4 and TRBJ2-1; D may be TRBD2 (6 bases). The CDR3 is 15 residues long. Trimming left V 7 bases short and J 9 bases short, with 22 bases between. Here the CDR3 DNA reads TGTGCCAGCACGAACCGGGACTGGGGATTCGGTGAGCAGTTCTTC. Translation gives CASTNRDWGFGEQFF.

CDR3: CAWVQGASQPQHF. CDR3 DNA sequence: TGTGCCTGGGTACAGGGGGCAAGTCAGCCCCAGCATTTT. The chain links TRBV30 to TRBJ1-5, with 9 bases aligning to TRBD1. CDR1 and CDR2 (germline): GTSNPN, SVGIG (reference sequence). With V trimmed by 5 bases and J by 6 bases, 5 bases remained unmatched. This CDR3 is built from 13 residues.